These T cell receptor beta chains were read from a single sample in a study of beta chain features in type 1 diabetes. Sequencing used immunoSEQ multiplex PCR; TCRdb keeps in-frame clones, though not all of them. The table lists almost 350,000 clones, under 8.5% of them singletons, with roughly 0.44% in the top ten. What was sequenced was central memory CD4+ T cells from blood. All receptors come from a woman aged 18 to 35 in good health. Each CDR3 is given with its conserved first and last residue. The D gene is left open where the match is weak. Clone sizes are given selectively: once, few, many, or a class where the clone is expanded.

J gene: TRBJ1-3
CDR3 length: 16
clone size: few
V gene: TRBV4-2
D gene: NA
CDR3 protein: CASSQDARDVWDTIYF
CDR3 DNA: TGTGCCAGCAGCCAAGACGCCCGGGACGTCTGGGACACCATATATTTT

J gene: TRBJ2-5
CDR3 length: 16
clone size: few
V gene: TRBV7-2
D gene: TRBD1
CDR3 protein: CASSLASGQGPQTQYF
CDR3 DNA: TGTGCCAGCAGCTTAGCTTCCGGACAGGGACCCCAGACCCAGTACTTC

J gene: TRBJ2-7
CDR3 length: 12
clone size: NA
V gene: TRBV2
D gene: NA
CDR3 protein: CASGWIEYEQYF
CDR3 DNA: TGTGCCAGCGGCTGGATTGAGTACGAGCAGTACTTC

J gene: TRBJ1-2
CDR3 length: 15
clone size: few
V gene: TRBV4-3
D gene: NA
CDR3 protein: CASSPQRQAIYGYTF
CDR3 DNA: TGCGCCAGCAGCCCCCAAAGGCAGGCCATCTATGGCTACACCTTC

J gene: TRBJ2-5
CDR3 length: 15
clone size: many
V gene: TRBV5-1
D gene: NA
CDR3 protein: CASSLIAGPRETQYF
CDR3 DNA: TGCGCCAGCAGCTTGATTGCTGGGCCGAGGGAGACCCAGTACTTC

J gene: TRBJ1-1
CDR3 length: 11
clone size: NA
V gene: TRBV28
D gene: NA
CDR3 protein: CASNDGVKAFF
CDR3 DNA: TGTGCCAGCAATGACGGAGTTAAAGCTTTCTTT

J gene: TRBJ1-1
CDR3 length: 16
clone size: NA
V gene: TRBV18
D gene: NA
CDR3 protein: CASSPNRSPEGTEAFF
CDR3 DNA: TGTGCCAGCTCACCGAACAGGTCTCCCGAAGGCACTGAAGCTTTCTTT

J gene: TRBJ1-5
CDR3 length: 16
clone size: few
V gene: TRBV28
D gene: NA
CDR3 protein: CASSFGWGTRTERQHF
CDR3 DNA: TGTGCCAGCAGTTTTGGATGGGGGACAAGGACCGAACGCCAGCATTTT

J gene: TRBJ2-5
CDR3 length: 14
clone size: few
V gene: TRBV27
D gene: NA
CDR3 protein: CASSLGVLGETQYF
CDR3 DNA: TGTGCCAGCAGTTTGGGGGTCCTGGGGGAGACCCAGTACTTC

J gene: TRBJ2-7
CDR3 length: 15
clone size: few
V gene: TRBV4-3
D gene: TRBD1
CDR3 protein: CASSQDVQTGFEQYF
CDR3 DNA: TGCGCCAGCAGCCAAGATGTTCAGACAGGGTTCGAGCAGTACTTC

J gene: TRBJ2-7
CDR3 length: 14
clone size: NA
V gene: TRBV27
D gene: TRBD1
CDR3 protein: CARPPRGQGVYEYF
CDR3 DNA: TGTGCCAGACCTCCTAGGGGACAGGGGGTTTACGAGTACTTC

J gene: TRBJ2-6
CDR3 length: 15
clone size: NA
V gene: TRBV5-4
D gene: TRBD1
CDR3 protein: CASSPGQTGANVLTF
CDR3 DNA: TGTGCCAGCAGCCCGGGACAGACTGGGGCCAACGTCCTGACTTTC

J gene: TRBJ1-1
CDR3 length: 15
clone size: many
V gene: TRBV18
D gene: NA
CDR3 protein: CASSPPFTSNTEAFF
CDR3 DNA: TGTGCCAGCTCACCACCGTTCACTTCGAACACTGAAGCTTTCTTT

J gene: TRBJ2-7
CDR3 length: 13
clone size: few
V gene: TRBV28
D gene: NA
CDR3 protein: CASSLISRREQYF
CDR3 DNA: TGTGCCAGCAGTTTAATATCCAGGCGGGAGCAGTACTTC

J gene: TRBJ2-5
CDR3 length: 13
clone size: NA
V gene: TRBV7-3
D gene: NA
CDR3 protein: CASSLGSQETQYF
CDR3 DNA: TGTGCCAGCAGCTTAGGGTCCCAAGAGACCCAGTACTTC

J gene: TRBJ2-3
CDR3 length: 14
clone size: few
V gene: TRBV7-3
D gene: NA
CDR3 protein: CASSQGLSTDTQYF
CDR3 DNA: TGTGCCAGCAGTCAGGGGTTAAGCACAGATACGCAGTATTTT

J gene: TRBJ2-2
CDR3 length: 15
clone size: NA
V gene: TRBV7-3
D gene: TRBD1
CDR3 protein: CASSPNRGRNGELFF
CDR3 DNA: TGTGCCAGCAGTCCTAACAGGGGACGGAACGGGGAGCTGTTTTTT

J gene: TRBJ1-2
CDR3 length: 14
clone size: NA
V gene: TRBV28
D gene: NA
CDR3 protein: CASSLGVNSYGYTF
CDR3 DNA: TGTGCCAGCAGTTTAGGTGTCAATAGCTATGGCTACACCTTC

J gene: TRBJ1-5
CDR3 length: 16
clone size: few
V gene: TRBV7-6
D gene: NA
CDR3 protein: CASSREAHYSNQPQHF
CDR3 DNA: TGTGCCAGCAGCAGGGAGGCTCATTATAGCAATCAGCCCCAGCATTTT

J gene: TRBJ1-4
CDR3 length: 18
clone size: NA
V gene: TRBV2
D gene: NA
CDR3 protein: CASSPTYHRARIVKKLFF
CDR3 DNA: TGTGCCAGCAGTCCGACTTATCACAGGGCACGAATAGTAAAAAAACTGTTTTTT

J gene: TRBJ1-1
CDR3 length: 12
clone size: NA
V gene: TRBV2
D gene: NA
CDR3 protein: CASSLGHLEAFF
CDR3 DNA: TGTGCCAGCAGTCTGGGACACCTTGAAGCTTTCTTT

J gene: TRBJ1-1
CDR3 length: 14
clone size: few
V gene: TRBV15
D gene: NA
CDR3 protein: CATSRLETGNEAFF
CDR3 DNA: TGTGCCACCAGCAGACTCGAGACAGGTAATGAAGCTTTCTTT

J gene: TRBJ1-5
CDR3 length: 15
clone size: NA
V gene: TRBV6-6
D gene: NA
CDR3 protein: CASSLDRFSNQPQHF
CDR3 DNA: TGTGCCAGCAGTCTCGACAGGTTTAGCAATCAGCCCCAGCATTTT

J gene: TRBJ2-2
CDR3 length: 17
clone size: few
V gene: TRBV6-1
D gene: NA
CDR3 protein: CASSEVWQTSASGELFF
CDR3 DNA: TGTGCCAGCAGTGAAGTCTGGCAGACGTCTGCCAGCGGGGAGCTGTTTTTT

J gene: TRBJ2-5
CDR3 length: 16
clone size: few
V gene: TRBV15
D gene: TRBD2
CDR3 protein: CATRSGRMLAQETQYF
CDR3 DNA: TGTGCCACCAGGAGCGGGAGAATGTTGGCCCAAGAGACCCAGTACTTC

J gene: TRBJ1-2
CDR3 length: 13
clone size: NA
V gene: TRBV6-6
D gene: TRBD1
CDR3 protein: CASRRQGDYGYTF
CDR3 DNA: TGTGCCAGCAGACGACAGGGGGATTATGGCTACACCTTC

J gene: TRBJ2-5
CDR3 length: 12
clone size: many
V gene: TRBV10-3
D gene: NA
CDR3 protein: CAISDRVQTQYF
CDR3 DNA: TGTGCCATCAGTGATCGGGTACAGACCCAGTACTTC

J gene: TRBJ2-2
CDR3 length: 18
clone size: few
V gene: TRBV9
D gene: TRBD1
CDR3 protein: CASSVGTGTGLNTGELFF
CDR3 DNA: TGTGCCAGCAGCGTGGGCACCGGGACAGGGCTAAACACCGGGGAGCTGTTTTTT

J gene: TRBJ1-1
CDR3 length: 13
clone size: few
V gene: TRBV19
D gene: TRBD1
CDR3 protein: CASSLQRDREAFF
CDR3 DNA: TGTGCCAGTAGTTTACAACGGGACAGAGAAGCTTTCTTT

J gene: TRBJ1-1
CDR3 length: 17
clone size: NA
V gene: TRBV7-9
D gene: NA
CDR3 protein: CASSSRRPADLNTEAFF
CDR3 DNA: TGTGCCAGCAGCTCCCGAAGGCCAGCAGATTTGAACACTGAAGCTTTCTTT

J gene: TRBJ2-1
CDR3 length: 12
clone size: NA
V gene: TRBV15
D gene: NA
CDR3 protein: CATSRVDVEQFF
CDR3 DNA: TGTGCCACCAGCAGGGTTGACGTTGAGCAGTTCTTC

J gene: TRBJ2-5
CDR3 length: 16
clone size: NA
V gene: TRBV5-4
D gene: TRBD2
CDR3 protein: CASSLALAGERETQYF
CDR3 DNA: TGTGCCAGCAGCTTGGCCCTAGCGGGAGAGAGGGAGACCCAGTACTTC

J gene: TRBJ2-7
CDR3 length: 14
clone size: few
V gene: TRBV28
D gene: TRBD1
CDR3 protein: CASTTDRTYYEQYF
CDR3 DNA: TGTGCCAGCACCACGGACAGGACCTACTACGAGCAGTACTTC

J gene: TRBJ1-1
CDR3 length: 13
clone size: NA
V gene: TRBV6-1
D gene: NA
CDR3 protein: CASSVLQLTEAFF
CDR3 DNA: TGTGCCAGCAGTGTTTTACAGCTCACTGAAGCTTTCTTT

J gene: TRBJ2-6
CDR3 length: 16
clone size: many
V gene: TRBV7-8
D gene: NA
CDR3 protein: CASRPHGGAGANVLTF
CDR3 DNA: TGTGCCAGCAGGCCTCATGGGGGCGCTGGGGCCAACGTCCTGACTTTC

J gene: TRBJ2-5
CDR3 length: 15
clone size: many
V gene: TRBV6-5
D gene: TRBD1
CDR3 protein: CASSYGTGGAETQYF
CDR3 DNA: TGTGCCAGCAGTTACGGGACAGGGGGCGCGGAGACCCAGTACTTC

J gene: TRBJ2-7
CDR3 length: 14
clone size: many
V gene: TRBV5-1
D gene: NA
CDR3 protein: CASSFQGPPYEQYF
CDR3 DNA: TGCGCCAGCAGCTTCCAGGGACCACCTTACGAGCAGTACTTC

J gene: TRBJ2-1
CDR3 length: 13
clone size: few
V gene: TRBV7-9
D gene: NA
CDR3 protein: CASSLLTNNEQFF
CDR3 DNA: TGTGCCAGCAGCTTACTAACCAACAATGAGCAGTTCTTC

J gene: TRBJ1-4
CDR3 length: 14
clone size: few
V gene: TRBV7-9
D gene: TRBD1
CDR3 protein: CASSPGQLNEKLFF
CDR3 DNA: TGTGCCAGCAGTCCGGGACAGCTGAATGAAAAACTGTTTTTT

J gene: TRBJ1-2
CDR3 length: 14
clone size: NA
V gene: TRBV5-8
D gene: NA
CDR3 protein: CASSSPTDYYGYTF
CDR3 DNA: TGTGCCAGCAGCTCCCCGACGGACTACTATGGCTACACCTTC

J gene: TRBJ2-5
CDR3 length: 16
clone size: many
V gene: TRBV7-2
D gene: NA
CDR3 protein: CASSPPGGSLSETQYF
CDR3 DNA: TGTGCCAGCAGTCCACCAGGGGGGAGTCTTAGCGAGACCCAGTACTTC

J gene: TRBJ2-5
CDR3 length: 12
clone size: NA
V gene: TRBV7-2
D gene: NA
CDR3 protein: CASTRTEETQYF
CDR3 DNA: TGTGCCAGCACGCGGACGGAAGAGACCCAGTACTTC

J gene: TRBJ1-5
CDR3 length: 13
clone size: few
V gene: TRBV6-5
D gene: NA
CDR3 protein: CATRWEGNQPQHF
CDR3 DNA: TGTGCCACCCGATGGGAGGGCAATCAGCCCCAGCATTTT

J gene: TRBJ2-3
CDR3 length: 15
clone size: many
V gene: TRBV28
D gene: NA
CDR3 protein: CASRSPVRLTDTQYF
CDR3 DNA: TGTGCCAGCAGATCCCCCGTCCGTCTAACAGATACGCAGTATTTT

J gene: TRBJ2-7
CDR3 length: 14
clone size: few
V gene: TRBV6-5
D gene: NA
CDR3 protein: CASRTEIAAYEQYF
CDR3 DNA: TGTGCCAGCAGGACGGAGATAGCCGCGTACGAGCAGTACTTC

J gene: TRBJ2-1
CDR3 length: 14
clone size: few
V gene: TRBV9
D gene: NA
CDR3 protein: CASSYRRTDNEQFF
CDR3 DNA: TGTGCCAGCAGCTACCGTAGGACAGACAATGAGCAGTTCTTC

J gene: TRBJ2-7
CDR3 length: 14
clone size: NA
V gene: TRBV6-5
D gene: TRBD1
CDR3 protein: CASSLRTGGGEQYF
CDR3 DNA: TGTGCCAGCAGTTTGAGAACAGGGGGCGGCGAGCAGTACTTC

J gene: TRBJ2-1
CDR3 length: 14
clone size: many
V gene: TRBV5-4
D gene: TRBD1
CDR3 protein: CASSLGQPREEQFF
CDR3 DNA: TGTGCCAGCAGCCTGGGACAGCCTCGGGAAGAGCAGTTCTTC

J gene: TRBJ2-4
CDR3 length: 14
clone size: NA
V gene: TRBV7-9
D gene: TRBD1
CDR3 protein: CASRYRTGSDIQYF
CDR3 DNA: TGTGCCAGCAGATACAGGACAGGGTCTGACATTCAGTACTTC

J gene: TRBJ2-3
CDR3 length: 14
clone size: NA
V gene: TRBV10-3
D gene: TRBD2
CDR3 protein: CAISEGEGTDTQYF
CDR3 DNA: TGTGCCATCAGTGAAGGGGAGGGGACAGATACGCAGTATTTT

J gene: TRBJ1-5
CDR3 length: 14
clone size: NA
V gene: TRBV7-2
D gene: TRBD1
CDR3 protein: CASSHGQVNQPQHF
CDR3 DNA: TGTGCCAGCAGCCACGGACAGGTCAATCAGCCCCAGCATTTT

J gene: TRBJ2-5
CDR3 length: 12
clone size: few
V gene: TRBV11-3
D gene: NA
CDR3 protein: CASSLVGETQYF
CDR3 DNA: TGTGCCAGCAGCTTAGTTGGAGAGACCCAGTACTTC

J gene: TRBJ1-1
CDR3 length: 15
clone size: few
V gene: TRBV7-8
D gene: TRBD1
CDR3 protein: CASSLWDRVNTEAFF
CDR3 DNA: TGTGCCAGCAGCCTATGGGACAGGGTGAACACTGAAGCTTTCTTT

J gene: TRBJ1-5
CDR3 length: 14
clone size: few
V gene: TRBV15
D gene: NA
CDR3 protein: CATSPGAGSQPQHF
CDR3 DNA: TGTGCCACCAGCCCGGGCGCAGGGAGTCAGCCCCAGCATTTT

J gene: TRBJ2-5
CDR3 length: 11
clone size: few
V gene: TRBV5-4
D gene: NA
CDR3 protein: CASSEKETQYF
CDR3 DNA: TGTGCCAGCAGCGAAAAAGAGACCCAGTACTTC